A single TCR beta chain is shown here with its context. What antigen it recognizes has not been identified. Base qualities are not recorded, but no much larger clone differs from it by a single base. The data were obtained in a study of technical replicates of blood from a few donors (TCRdb year 2017). V loses 3 bases of germline sequence and J loses 8 bases, and the interval between the two ends is 20 bases. Counted from cysteine to phenylalanine, this CDR3 has 16 amino acids. Only the CDR3 region is kept as DNA, spanning 48 bases read in frame from base 1. CDR1 is given as MDHEN and CDR2 as SYDVKM, both from the germline V gene. Preparation of the library involved the immunoSEQ multiplex PCR assay. In its TCRdb copy, this immuneACCESS table keeps in-frame sequences only and misses some clones. Where compared with another copy, unresolved V genes explain less than half of these, and the others have no known cause. In all, the sample holds tens of thousands of clones, and about 95% of those were seen once. Over 0.2% of the sample is held by the ten biggest clonotypes.

The chain couples TRBV28 to TRBJ2-1, and TRBD2 may be the D gene, going by 6 matching bases. Sequences were obtained from T cells isolated from PBMCs. This clonotype was obtained from a human donor in good health. The CDR3 protein: CASSFWRDEQAYEQFF. In nucleotides, the sequence is TGTGCCAGCAGTTTCTGGAGGGATGAGCAAGCTTATGAGCAGTTCTTC.